This TCR beta chain was observed in a study of blood T cell repertoires in COVID-19. In the study overall: The study drew acute and convalescent COVID-19 samples from the United States, Italy and Spain.

Original handling: Estimation of nucleated cell counts was performed using reference gene primer amplification. Only in-frame clones appear in the TCRdb table, and some are missing; sequencing was by immunoSEQ multiplex PCR. Clonal size and the V and J genes are those of that table, whereas D and trimming came from the DNA. The sample comprises 200,000 or so clones, around 89% of which are singletons, and approximately 2.3% rests with the top ten. Recruits, aged roughly 18 to 100 years, lived in 24 US areas. The study assigned cohorts using participant-reported clinical history. Germline-derived CDR1 and CDR2 are WSHSY and SAAADI. V was clipped by 0 bases and J by 8 bases; unmatched bases: 11. The CDR3 runs to 18 residues.

The V gene is TRBV10-2, the J gene TRBJ2-1, with 12 positions matching TRBD2. Input material: PBMCs or T cells enriched from blood (not recorded which). The clonotype originates from a woman in her thirties or forties with acute COVID-19. The CDR3 region has the DNA TGCGCCAGCAGTGAGTCGCCCCTGACTAGCGGGAGAATCCATGAGCAGTTCTTC. This codes for CASSESPLTSGRIHEQFF.